This T cell receptor beta chain was found in a study of beta chain features in type 1 diabetes. Each of the CD4+ naive, central memory, regulatory and stem cell-like memory populations was sorted via CD45RO/CCR7/CD25/CD127/CD95/CD27. Concerning this clone itself: Its antigen is currently unknown.

The germline gives CDR1 MNHEY, CDR2 SVGAGI. With 1 base removed from V and 2 bases from J, the gap between germline ends came to 5 bases. This CDR3 is 14 amino acids long. Of the isolated RNA, all was reverse transcribed, and so the sequenced material was expressed TCRB transcripts. TCRdb's table, derived via immunoSEQ multiplex PCR, lists solely in-frame clones and lacks some. This table holds about 640,000 clones, roughly 12% found once. Regarding the study as a whole: Type 1 diabetes patients had TCRB CDR3s that were shorter (moderately but significantly so) in all four CD4+ subsets.

This receptor was identified in a man aged 25 to 45 with type 1 diabetes. Sequences were obtained from naive CD4+ T cells from blood. This chain links TRBV6-5 with TRBJ2-2; D call uncertain. The CDR3 protein is CASSYLDNTGELFF. Written as DNA, the CDR3 is TGTGCCAGCAGTTACTTGGACAACACCGGGGAGCTGTTTTTT.